This T cell receptor (beta chain) was identified during a study of OX40 agonist ivuxolimab in advanced cancers. Across the whole study: Averaging about 60 years in age, with a range of roughly 20 to 90, the cohort was about 85% male.

Germline-derived CDR1 and CDR2 are MGHDK and SYGVNS. V shed 8 bases and J 3 bases; nucleotides not matched to a gene: 6. The CDR3 totals 13 residues. Method: immunoSEQ multiplex PCR; TCRdb's copy keeps in-frame clones and lacks some. The table has 70,000 or so clones, 80% to 85% seen once; the top ten hold around 2.3%. The chain links TRBV25-1 to TRBJ2-7; 8 nucleotides match TRBD2. The receptor was derived from an adult with an advanced solid tumor such as melanoma, head and neck, liver or kidney cancer. Sequencing was performed on CD4+ or CD8+ T cells sorted from blood, taken in a trial of the OX40 agonist ivuxolimab. CDR3 residues: CASETSGLYEQYF. Written as DNA, the CDR3 is TGTGCCAGCGAAACTAGCGGCCTCTACGAGCAGTACTTC.